This T cell receptor (beta chain) comes out of a study of CD8 T cells in ankylosing spondylitis. Using its own MiXCR run on the 5' RACE reads, TCRdb lists one record per CDR3 protein. Counted here are about 400,000 distinct CDR3 sequences, approximately 20% occurring once; the ten biggest clones make up less than 20%. Per germline, CDR1 SGHRS and CDR2 YFSETQ. Trimming cost V 5 bases and J 7 bases, with 9 bases left between them. This CDR3 contains 11 residues. A word on this clonotype: Its specificity is not known.

Study results and limitations: Fewer than 10 highly homologous variants made up a TCR beta motif that seemed to typify ankylosing spondylitis blood. Reports say disease-linked clones showed up significantly more in matched ankylosing spondylitis synovial fluid. Earlier authors reported some of these motif variants in reactive arthritis synovial fluid and blood.

V and J are TRBV5-1 and TRBJ1-1; D remains ambiguous. The receptor was isolated from a male donor with ankylosing spondylitis. The material sequenced was blood, either unsorted or a sorted T cell fraction (not recorded which). CDR3 region: CASRTGYEAFF. The DNA for the CDR3 is TGCGCCAGCAGGACGGGTTATGAAGCTTTCTTT.